This T cell receptor beta chain was observed in a study of blood T cell repertoires in COVID-19. As for the study in general: The cDNA or gDNA used as material had been derived from T cells, B-cell-depleted T cells, or PBMCs.

Authors' methods: Quantification of nucleated cells was approximated via reference gene primer amplification. The data were produced by immunoSEQ multiplex PCR, yet TCRdb's version contains in-frame clones alone and is incomplete. That table gives V, J and clone size, and the DNA gave D and trimming. The sample yields about 160,000 clones, about 85% seen once. Sequences were obtained from peripheral blood. This receptor was identified in a man in his sixties who had recovered from COVID-19.

The CDR3: CASSPGLGQPQHF. The CDR3 DNA sequence: TGTGCCAGCTCACCAGGGCTCGGTCAGCCCCAGCATTTT. The rearrangement links TRBV18 to TRBJ1-5; no clear D. This CDR3 has 13 amino acids. CDR1 KGHSH and CDR2 LQKENI come from the germline V gene. With 2 bases removed from V and 6 bases from J, the gap between germline ends came to 8 bases.